This T cell receptor beta chain was profiled in a study of blood T cell repertoires in COVID-19. Authors' data handling: The assay estimated nucleated cells by amplifying reference gene primers. The assay was immunoSEQ multiplex PCR, and TCRdb's table has in-frame clones only and misses some. D and trimming were read from the DNA, whereas the V and J calls and clone size are those reported in that table. The sample carries approximately 380,000 clones, around nine tenths recorded once. The sample consisted of PBMCs or T cells enriched from blood (not recorded which). The source is a woman between 18 and 29 years old who had recovered from COVID-19.

CDR3 nucleotide sequence: TGTGCCAGCAGCTTGGTCGAGCTCAGGTACAATGAGCAGTTCTTC. Its protein product is CASSLVELRYNEQFF. The gene calls are TRBV7-9 and TRBJ2-1; D is undetermined. This CDR3 comprises 15 residues. V lost 3 bases and J 4 bases, leaving 13 bases between the germline ends. Germline V gene data show CDR1 as SEHNR and CDR2 as FQNEAQ (reference sequence).